The next 17 T cell receptor beta chains were all read from a single sample in a study of cytomegalovirus exposure and HLA in healthy donors. PCR amplification relied on 60 Vbeta primers (plus 13 Jbeta primers). Sequencing was performed with immunoSEQ multiplex PCR; in TCRdb, only in-frame clones are kept and a portion is missing. This repertoire shows 150,000 to 200,000 clones, 84% found once; its top ten account for 4.8%. The sample taken for sequencing was PBMCs. Every receptor here comes from a girl under 18 in good health and CMV-seropositive.

This chain connects TRBV2 to TRBJ1-2, with D tentatively TRBD1 (5 bases). Germline-derived CDR1 and CDR2 are SNHLY and FYNNEI. CDR3 size: 14 residues. Trimming removed 3 bases at V and 4 bases at J, with 12 bases between. In DNA form, the CDR3 reads TGTGCCAGCAGTGATAGGGGAGGAGGCTATGGCTACACCTTC. This codes for CASSDRGGGYGYTF.

This chain links TRBV18 with TRBJ2-1; a possible D gene is TRBD1 (5 bases). This CDR3 contains 14 residues. Trimming pared 1 base from V and 8 bases from J, leaving 12 bases between. Germline CDR1 reads KGHSH; CDR2 reads LQKENI. The CDR3 reads CASSPHARVDEQFF. CDR3 nucleotides: TGTGCCAGCTCACCACATGCCAGGGTCGATGAGCAGTTCTTC.

CDR3 in amino acids: CAWLARQGKTEAFF. CDR3 sequence (DNA): TGTGCCTGGTTAGCCCGGCAGGGTAAAACTGAAGCTTTCTTT. The chain uses TRBV30 and TRBJ1-1, with D perhaps TRBD1 (5 bases). The germline V and J ends were trimmed by 5 bases and 5 bases, with 18 bases remaining between them. The germline V gene encodes CDR1 GTSNPN and CDR2 SVGIG (reference sequence). This CDR3 spans 14 amino acids. Full variable domain (rest looked up from reference TRBV30 and TRBJ1-1): SQTIHQWPATLVQPVGSPLSLECTVEGTSNPNLYWYRQAAGRGLQLLFYSVGIGQISSEVPQNLSASRPQDRQFILSSKKLLLSDSGFYLCAWLARQGKTEAFFGQGTRLTVV.

The genes are TRBV6-5 and TRBJ2-2; possible D gene TRBD1, 5 bases. CDR1 and CDR2 from the germline V gene are MNHEY and SVGAGI. This CDR3 spans 14 amino acids. V lost 10 bases and J 4 bases, leaving 16 bases between the germline ends. CDR3 DNA: TGTGCCACCCAACTGTCAGGGTCCACCGGGGAGCTGTTTTTT. It encodes CATQLSGSTGELFF.

The CDR3 DNA follows: TGTGCCAGCAGCGTGAAGGGACAGGGAGGAAACACCATATATTTT. Residues: CASSVKGQGGNTIYF. The chain uses TRBV9 and TRBJ1-3, with 9 bases matching TRBD1. Germline V gene lookup returns CDR1 SGDLS and CDR2 YYNGEE. The CDR3 has 15 amino acids. V lost 2 bases to trimming and J lost 4 bases; unmatched junction nucleotides: 4. Using reference TRBV9 and TRBJ1-3 for the parts outside the CDR3, the full variable domain is DSGVTQTPKHLITATGQRVTLRCSPRSGDLSVYWYQQSLDQGLQFLIQYYNGEERAKGNILERFSAQQFPDLHSELNLSSLELGDSALYFCASSVKGQGGNTIYFGEGSWLTVV.

V and J are TRBV7-9 and TRBJ2-2; D call uncertain. The germline CDR1 and CDR2 sequences are SEHNR and FQNEAQ (reference sequence). V shed 0 bases and J shed 7 bases, with 12 bases lying between them. CDR3 length: 15 amino acids. CDR3 in amino acids: CASSLASQSIGELFF. CDR3 coding DNA: TGTGCCAGCAGCTTAGCATCCCAGTCCATCGGGGAGCTGTTTTTT.

The chain recombines TRBV30 with TRBJ1-2; no reliable D call. Trimming took off 0 bases at V and 5 bases at J, with 10 bases between the two ends. This CDR3 comprises 13 residues. Germline assignment: CDR1 GTSNPN and CDR2 SVGIG (reference sequence). In nucleotides, the CDR3 is TGTGCCTGGAGTGTACGGGCGGGTTATGGCTACACCTTC. Residues: CAWSVRAGYGYTF.

V gene TRBV5-1 combines with J gene TRBJ1-5, with 7 bases that match TRBD1. The junction had 5 bases not matched to a gene; V was cut back by 4 bases and J by 1 base. This CDR3 is 15 amino acids long. Germline V lookup: CDR1 SGHRS, CDR2 YFSETQ. This CDR3 is CASSLTGKSNQPQHF. The CDR3 DNA follows: TGCGCCAGCAGCCTGACAGGGAAAAGCAATCAGCCCCAGCATTTT. The entire variable domain, with the rest obtained from reference TRBV5-1 and TRBJ1-5, is as follows: KAGVTQTPRYLIKTRGQQVTLSCSPISGHRSVSWYQQTPGQGLQFLFEYFSETQRNKGNFPGRFSGRQFSNSRSEMNVSTLELGDSALYLCASSLTGKSNQPQHFGDGTRLSIL.

V gene TRBV27 combines with J gene TRBJ1-1; TRBD1 is a possible D gene (5 bases). Germline V CDR1 and CDR2: MNHEY, SMNVEV (reference sequence). This CDR3 has 13 residues. V was cut by 3 bases and J by 5 bases, with 10 bases left in between. The CDR3 region is CASSFRVGTEAFF. The CDR3 DNA is TGTGCCAGCAGTTTCAGGGTAGGGACTGAAGCTTTCTTT.

This clone has more than one count but fewer than ten. This rearrangement joins TRBV27 to TRBJ1-1, with D maybe TRBD1 (5 bases). Germline loops: CDR1 MNHEY, CDR2 SMNVEV (reference sequence). The CDR3 length is 14 residues. Trimming cost V 2 bases and J 0 bases, with 7 bases left between them. CDR3 bases: TGTGCCAGCAGTTTAGGGGGGATGAACACTGAAGCTTTCTTT. As protein: CASSLGGMNTEAFF.

DNA of the CDR3: TGTGCCAGCAGCTTGGACAGGTACACTGAAGCTTTCTTT. Translated, it gives CASSLDRYTEAFF. The rearrangement links TRBV7-9 to TRBJ1-1; 7 bases are a match to TRBD1. With 3 bases clipped from V and 3 bases from J, the junction kept 1 base outside the gene matches. There are 13 residues in the CDR3. Looked up from germline, CDR1 is SEHNR and CDR2 is FQNEAQ (reference sequence).

The V call is TRBV19, the J call TRBJ1-6; 9 bases map to TRBD1. The trim removed 1 base at V and 5 bases at J, leaving 3 bases unmatched. This CDR3 comprises 16 residues. Germline V gene data show CDR1 as LNHDA and CDR2 as SQIVND (reference sequence). CDR3 coding DNA: TGTGCCAGTAGTATAGCGGGGACAGGGAATAATTCACCCCTCCACTTT. This codes for CASSIAGTGNNSPLHF.

This chain links TRBV6-1 with TRBJ1-1; D unresolved. V shed 6 bases and J shed 0 bases, with 14 bases lying between them. The V gene's germline CDR1 is MNHNS and CDR2 SASEGT. The CDR3 is made up of 15 amino acids. CDR3 DNA sequence: TGTGCCAGCAGATCCCCTTACAAGTTGAACACTGAAGCTTTCTTT. As protein: CASRSPYKLNTEAFF.

Note on this clone: Compared with germline, one end of the junction differs, possibly owing to a read error. The rearrangement uses TRBV7-2 and TRBJ1-1, with a weak D call TRBD1 (5 bases). CDR1 SGHTA and CDR2 FQGNSA come from the germline V gene. CDR3 length: 14 residues. The CDR3 DNA is TGTGCCAGCAGCTTAGGTGGGGGGAACGCTGAAGCTTTCTTT. It specifies CASSLGGGNAEAFF.

The chain carries TRBV6-4 and TRBJ2-5; 10 nucleotides agree with TRBD1. TRBJ2-7 explains the end of the DNA better; the J call may be wrong. CDR1 is MRHNA and CDR2 is SNTAGT in the germline V gene. This CDR3 spans 14 amino acids. This CDR3 reads CASRIGTGAYEQYF. The CDR3 nucleotides are TGTGCCAGCAGGATCGGGACAGGGGCCTACGAGCAGTACTTC.

The chain carries TRBV5-1 and TRBJ2-1; the match to TRBD2 covers 14 bases. CDR1 and CDR2 (germline): SGHRS, YFSETQ. The CDR3 spans 16 residues. V lost 3 bases, J lost 2 bases, and 1 base stayed unmatched. CDR3: CASSSTSGGAYNEQFF. CDR3 in DNA: TGCGCCAGCAGCTCGACTAGCGGGGGGGCCTACAATGAGCAGTTCTTC.

V is TRBV7-6 and J is TRBJ1-1; 11 nucleotides match TRBD1. Germline lookup yields CDR1 SGHVS and CDR2 FNYEAQ. The ends lost 6 bases at V and 7 bases at J; junction bases unmatched: 10. CDR3 size: 15 residues. CDR3 amino acids: CASRSGQGAWNEAFF. CDR3 bases: TGTGCCAGCAGATCTGGACAGGGGGCCTGGAATGAAGCTTTCTTT.